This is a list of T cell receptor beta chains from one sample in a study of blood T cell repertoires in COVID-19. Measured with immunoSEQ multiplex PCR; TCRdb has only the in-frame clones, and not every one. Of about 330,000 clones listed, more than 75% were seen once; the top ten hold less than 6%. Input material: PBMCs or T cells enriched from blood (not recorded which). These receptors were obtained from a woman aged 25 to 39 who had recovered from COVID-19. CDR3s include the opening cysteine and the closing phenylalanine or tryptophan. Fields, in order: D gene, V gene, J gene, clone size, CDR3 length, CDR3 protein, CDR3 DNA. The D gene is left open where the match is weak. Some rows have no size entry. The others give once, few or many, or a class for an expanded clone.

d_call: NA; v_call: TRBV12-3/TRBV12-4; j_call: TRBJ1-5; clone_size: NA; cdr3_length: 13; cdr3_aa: CASRSGDRQPQHF; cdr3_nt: TGTGCCAGCAGAAGCGGCGACCGTCAGCCCCAGCATTTT
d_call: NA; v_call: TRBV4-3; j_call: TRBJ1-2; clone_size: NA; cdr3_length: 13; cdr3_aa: CASSQVRGTGYTF; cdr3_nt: TGCGCCAGCAGCCAAGTTAGGGGGACCGGCTACACCTTC
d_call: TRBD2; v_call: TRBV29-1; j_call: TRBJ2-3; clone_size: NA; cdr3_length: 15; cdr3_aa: CSVAGLSGGADTQYF; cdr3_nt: TGCAGCGTTGCGGGTCTGAGCGGGGGGGCAGATACGCAGTATTTT
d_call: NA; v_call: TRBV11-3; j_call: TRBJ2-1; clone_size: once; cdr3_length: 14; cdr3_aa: CASSSEGAYNEQFF; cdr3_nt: TGTGCCAGCAGCTCTGAGGGGGCCTACAATGAGCAGTTCTTC
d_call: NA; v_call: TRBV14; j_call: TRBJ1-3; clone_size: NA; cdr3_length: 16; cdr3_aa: CASSQNRVISGNTIYF; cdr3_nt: TGTGCCAGCAGCCAGAACAGGGTGATCTCTGGAAACACCATATATTTT
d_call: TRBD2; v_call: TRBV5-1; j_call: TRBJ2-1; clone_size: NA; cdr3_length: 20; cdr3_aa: CASSWDTGAGGPPSYNEQFF; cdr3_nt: TGCGCCAGCAGCTGGGATACGGGAGCGGGGGGCCCCCCCTCCTACAATGAGCAGTTCTTC
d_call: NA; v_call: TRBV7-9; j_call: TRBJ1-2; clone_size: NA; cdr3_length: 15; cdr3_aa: CASSLYTEFNYGYTF; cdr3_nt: TGTGCCAGCAGCTTATACACAGAATTTAACTATGGCTACACCTTC
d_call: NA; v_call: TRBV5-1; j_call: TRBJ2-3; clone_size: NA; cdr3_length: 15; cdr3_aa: CASSFQDLSTDTQYF; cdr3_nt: TGCGCCAGCAGCTTCCAGGATCTATCCACAGATACGCAGTATTTT
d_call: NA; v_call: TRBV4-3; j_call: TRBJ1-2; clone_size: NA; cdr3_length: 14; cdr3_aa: CASSHLGQGGGYTF; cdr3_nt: TGCGCCAGCAGCCACCTCGGCCAGGGCGGAGGCTACACCTTC
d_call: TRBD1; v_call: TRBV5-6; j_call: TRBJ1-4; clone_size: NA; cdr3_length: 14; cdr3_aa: CASSLRGRSEKLFF; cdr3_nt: TGTGCCAGCAGCCTCAGGGGGCGGTCGGAAAAACTGTTTTTT
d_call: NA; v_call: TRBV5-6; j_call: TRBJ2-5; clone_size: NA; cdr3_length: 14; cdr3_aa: CASSSPRGEETQYF; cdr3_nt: TGTGCCAGCAGCTCCCCGCGGGGAGAAGAGACCCAGTACTTC
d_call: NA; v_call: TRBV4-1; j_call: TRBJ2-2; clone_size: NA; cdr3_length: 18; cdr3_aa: CASSQGWAGRGNTGELFF; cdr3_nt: TGCGCCAGCAGCCAAGGATGGGCGGGGCGGGGGAACACCGGGGAGCTGTTTTTT
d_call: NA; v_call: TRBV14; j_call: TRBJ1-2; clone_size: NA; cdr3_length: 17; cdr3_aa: CASSQDPRWGLNYGYTF; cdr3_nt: TGTGCCAGCAGCCAAGATCCGCGGTGGGGGCTTAACTATGGCTACACCTTC
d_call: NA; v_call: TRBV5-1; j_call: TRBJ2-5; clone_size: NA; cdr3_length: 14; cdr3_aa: CASTSSLGGETQYF; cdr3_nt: TGCGCCAGCACTTCCAGTCTTGGTGGAGAGACCCAGTACTTC
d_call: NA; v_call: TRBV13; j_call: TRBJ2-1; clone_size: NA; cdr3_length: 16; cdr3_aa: CASSPKGLRAYNEQFF; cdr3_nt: TGTGCCAGCAGCCCCAAGGGACTCAGAGCGTACAATGAGCAGTTCTTC
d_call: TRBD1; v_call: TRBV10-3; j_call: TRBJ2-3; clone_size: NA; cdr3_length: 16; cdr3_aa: CAISDPGQGASMKQYF; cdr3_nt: TGTGCCATCAGTGACCCCGGACAGGGGGCGAGTATGAAGCAGTATTTT
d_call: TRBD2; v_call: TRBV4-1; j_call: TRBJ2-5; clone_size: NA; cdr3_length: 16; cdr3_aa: CASSRTSGGARETQYF; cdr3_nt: TGCGCCAGCAGTCGGACTAGCGGGGGGGCCCGGGAGACCCAGTACTTC
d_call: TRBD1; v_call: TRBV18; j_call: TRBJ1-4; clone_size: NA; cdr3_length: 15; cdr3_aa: CASSPETGGREKLFF; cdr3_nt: TGTGCCAGCTCACCAGAGACAGGGGGCCGTGAAAAACTGTTTTTT
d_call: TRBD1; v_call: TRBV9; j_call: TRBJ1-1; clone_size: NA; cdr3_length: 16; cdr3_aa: CASSTRGRGTNTEAFF; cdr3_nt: TGTGCCAGCAGCACCCGGGGCAGGGGGACGAACACTGAAGCTTTCTTT
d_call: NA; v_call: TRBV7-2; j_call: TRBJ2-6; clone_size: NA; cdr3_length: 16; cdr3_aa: CASSLGTSSGANVLTF; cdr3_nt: TGTGCCAGCAGCTTAGGGACATCCTCTGGGGCCAACGTCCTGACTTTC
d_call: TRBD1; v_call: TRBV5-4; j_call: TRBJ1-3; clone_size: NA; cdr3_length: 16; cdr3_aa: CASSKGGQGTGNTIYF; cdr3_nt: TGTGCCAGCAGCAAGGGGGGACAGGGAACCGGAAACACCATATATTTT
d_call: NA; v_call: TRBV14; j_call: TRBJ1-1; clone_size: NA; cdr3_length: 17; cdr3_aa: CASSQDYAGPFNTEAFF; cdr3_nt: TGTGCCAGCAGCCAAGACTACGCAGGGCCATTTAACACTGAAGCTTTCTTT
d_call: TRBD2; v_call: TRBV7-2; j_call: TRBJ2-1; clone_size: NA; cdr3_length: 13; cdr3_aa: CADSGGAHNEQFF; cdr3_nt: TGTGCGGATTCCGGGGGGGCCCACAATGAGCAGTTCTTC
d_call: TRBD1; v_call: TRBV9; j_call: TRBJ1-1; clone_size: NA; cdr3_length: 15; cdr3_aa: CASSVGGTGGTEAFF; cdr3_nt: TGTGCCAGCAGCGTAGGAGGGACAGGGGGCACTGAAGCTTTCTTT
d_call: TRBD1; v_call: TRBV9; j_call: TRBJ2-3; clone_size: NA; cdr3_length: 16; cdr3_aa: CASNVGGGYSTDTQYF; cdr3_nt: TGTGCCAGCAACGTAGGGGGCGGATATAGCACAGATACGCAGTATTTT
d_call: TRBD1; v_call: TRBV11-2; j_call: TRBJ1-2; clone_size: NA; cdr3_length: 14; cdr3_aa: CASSGDRGRGGYTF; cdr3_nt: TGTGCCAGCAGCGGAGACAGGGGCCGGGGGGGCTACACCTTC
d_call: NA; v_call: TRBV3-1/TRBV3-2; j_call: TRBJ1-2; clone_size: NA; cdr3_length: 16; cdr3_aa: CASSQDGGQRAHGYTF; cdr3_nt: TGTGCCAGCAGCCAAGATGGGGGCCAAAGGGCTCATGGCTACACCTTC
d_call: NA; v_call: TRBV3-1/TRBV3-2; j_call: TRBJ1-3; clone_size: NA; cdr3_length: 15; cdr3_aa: CASSQRGTEGNTIYF; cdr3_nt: TGTGCCAGCAGCCAAAGGGGGACGGAAGGAAACACCATATATTTT
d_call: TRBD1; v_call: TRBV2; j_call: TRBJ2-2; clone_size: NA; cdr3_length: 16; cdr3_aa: CASSLQGAWNTGELFF; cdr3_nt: TGTGCCAGCAGTCTACAGGGGGCGTGGAACACCGGGGAGCTGTTTTTT
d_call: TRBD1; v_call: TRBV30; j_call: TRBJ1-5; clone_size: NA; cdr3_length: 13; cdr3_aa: CAWSTGVDQPQHF; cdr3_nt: TGTGCCTGGAGTACAGGGGTTGATCAGCCCCAGCATTTT
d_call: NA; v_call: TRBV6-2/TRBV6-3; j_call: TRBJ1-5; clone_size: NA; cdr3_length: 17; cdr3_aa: CASSYSSSGANDQPQHF; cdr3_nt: TGTGCCAGCAGTTACTCGAGTTCAGGGGCGAATGATCAGCCCCAGCATTTT
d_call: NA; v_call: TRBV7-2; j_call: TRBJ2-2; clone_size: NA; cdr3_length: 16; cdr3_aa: CASSPPGGANTGELFF; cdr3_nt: TGTGCCAGCAGCCCCCCCGGGGGAGCGAACACCGGGGAGCTGTTTTTT
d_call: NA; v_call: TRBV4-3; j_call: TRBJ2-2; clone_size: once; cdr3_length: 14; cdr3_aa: CASSQGPNTGELFF; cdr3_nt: TGCGCCAGCAGCCAAGGGCCGAACACCGGGGAGCTGTTTTTT
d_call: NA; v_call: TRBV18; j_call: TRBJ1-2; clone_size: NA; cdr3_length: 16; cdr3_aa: CASSPPLGGLGYGYTF; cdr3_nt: TGTGCCAGCTCACCACCTCTCGGGGGGCTAGGCTATGGCTACACCTTC
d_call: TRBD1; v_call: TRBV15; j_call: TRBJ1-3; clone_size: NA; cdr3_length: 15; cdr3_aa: CATSRDRGSGNTIYF; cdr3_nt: TGTGCCACCAGCAGGGACAGGGGCTCAGGAAACACCATATATTTT
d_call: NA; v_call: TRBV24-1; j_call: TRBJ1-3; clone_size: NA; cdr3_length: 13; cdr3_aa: CATSDAGDETIYF; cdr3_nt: TGTGCCACCTCCGACGCAGGGGATGAAACCATATATTTT
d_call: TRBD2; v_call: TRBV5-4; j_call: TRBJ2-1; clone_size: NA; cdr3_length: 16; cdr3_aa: CASSTGGLVDAGEQFF; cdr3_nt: TGTGCCAGCAGCACGGGGGGGCTAGTCGACGCCGGTGAGCAGTTCTTC
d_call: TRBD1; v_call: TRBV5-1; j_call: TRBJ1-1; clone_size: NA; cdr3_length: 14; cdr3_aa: CASSWGTAGSEAFF; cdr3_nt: TGCGCCAGCAGCTGGGGGACAGCGGGCTCTGAAGCTTTCTTT
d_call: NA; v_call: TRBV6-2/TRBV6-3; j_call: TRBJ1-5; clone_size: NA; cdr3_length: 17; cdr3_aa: CASSLGGPYNSNQPQHF; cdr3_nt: TGTGCCAGCAGTCTCGGGGGACCTTACAATAGCAATCAGCCCCAGCATTTT
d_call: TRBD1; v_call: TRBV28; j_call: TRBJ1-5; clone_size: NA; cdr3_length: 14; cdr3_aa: CASSFNRGQRAQHF; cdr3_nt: TGTGCCAGCAGTTTTAACAGGGGCCAGAGGGCCCAGCATTTT
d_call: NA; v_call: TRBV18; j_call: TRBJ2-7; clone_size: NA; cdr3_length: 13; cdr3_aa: CASSSTQGYEQYF; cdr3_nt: TGTGCCAGCTCATCTACTCAGGGTTACGAGCAGTACTTC
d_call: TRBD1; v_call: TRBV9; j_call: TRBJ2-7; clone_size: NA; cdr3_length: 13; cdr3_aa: CASSVGDRAAQYF; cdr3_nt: TGTGCCAGCAGCGTAGGGGACAGGGCCGCGCAGTACTTC
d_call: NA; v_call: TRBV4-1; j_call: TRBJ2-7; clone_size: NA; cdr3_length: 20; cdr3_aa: CASTPRFGSPSDANSYEQYF; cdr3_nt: TGCGCCAGCACCCCAAGATTCGGGTCGCCGTCGGATGCTAACTCCTACGAGCAGTACTTC
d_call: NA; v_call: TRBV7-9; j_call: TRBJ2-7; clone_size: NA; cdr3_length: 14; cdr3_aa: CASSLGVQLWEQYF; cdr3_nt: TGTGCCAGCAGCTTAGGAGTACAGCTCTGGGAGCAGTACTTC
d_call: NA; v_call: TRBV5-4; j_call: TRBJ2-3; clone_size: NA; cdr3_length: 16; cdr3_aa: CASSFKAQPSTDTQYF; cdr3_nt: TGTGCCAGCAGCTTTAAGGCACAGCCATCCACAGATACGCAGTATTTT
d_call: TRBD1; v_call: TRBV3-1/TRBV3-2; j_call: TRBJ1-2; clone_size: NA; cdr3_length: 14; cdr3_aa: CASSQSSGGNGYTF; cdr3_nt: TGTGCCAGCAGCCAAAGTTCAGGGGGAAATGGCTACACCTTC
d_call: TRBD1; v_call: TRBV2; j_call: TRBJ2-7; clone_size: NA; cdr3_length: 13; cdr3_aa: CASSGTGYYEQYF; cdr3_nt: TGTGCCAGCAGCGGGACAGGGTATTACGAGCAGTACTTC
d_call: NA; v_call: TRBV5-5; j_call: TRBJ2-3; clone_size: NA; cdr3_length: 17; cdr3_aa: CASSLVYPGFEPDTQYF; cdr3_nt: TGTGCCAGCAGCTTGGTATACCCAGGGTTTGAGCCAGATACGCAGTATTTT
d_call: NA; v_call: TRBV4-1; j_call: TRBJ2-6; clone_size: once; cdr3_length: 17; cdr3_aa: CASSQYSTRSGANVLTF; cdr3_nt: TGCGCCAGCAGCCAATATTCAACGCGCTCTGGGGCCAACGTCCTGACTTTC
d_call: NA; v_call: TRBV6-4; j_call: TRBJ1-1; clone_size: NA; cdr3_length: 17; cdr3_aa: CASIDHGGLRGDTEAFF; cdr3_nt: TGTGCCAGCATCGACCATGGGGGACTCCGAGGGGACACTGAAGCTTTCTTT
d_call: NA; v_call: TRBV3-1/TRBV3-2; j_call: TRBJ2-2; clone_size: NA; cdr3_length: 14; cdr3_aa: CASSQDGGVGELFF; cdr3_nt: TGTGCCAGCAGCCAAGATGGAGGGGTTGGGGAGCTGTTTTTT
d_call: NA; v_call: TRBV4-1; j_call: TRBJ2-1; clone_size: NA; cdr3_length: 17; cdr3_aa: CASSTRRGGGPYNEQFF; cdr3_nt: TGCGCCAGCAGCACCCGGAGGGGCGGGGGCCCCTACAATGAGCAGTTCTTC